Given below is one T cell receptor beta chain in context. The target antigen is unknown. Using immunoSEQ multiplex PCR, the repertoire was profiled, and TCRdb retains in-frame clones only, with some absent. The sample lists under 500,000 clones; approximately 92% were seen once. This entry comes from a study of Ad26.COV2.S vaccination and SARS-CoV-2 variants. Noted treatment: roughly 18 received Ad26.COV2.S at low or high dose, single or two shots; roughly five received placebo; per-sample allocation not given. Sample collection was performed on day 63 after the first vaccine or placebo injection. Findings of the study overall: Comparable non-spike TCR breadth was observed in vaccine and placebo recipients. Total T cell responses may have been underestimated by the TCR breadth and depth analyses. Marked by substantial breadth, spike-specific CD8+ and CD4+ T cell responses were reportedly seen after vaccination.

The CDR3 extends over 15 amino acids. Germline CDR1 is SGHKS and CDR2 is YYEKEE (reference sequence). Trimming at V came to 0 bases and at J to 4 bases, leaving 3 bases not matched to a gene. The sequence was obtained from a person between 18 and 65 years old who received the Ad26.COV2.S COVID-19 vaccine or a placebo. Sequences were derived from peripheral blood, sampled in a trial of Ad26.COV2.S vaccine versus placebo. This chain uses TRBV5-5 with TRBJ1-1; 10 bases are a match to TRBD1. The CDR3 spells CASSLGDRGTTEAFF. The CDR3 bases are TGTGCCAGCAGCTTGGGGGACAGGGGTACCACTGAAGCTTTCTTT.